This T cell receptor (beta chain) comes out of a study of blood T cell repertoires in COVID-19. Study-wide context: PBMCs, B-cell-depleted T cells, or T cells provided the cDNA or gDNA that made up the material.

The table came from immunoSEQ multiplex PCR; TCRdb's copy has only in-frame clones and leaves some out. This repertoire shows about 110,000 clones, 70% to 90% found once; its top ten account for 1.1%. Germline lookup yields CDR1 LNHDA and CDR2 SQIVND (reference sequence). Losses at the gene ends were 4 bases for V and 5 bases for J; bases not matched to a gene: 9. CDR3 length: 15 residues. This clone came up once. The sequenced sample consisted of peripheral blood. The chain uses TRBV19 and TRBJ2-5; TRBD1 agrees at 8 bases. This receptor was taken from a human donor in a cohort sampled during active COVID-19. CDR3 nucleotides: TGTGCCAGTAGTACCGGGACAGGCATTCGGGAGACCCAGTACTTC. Amino acid sequence: CASSTGTGIRETQYF. The entire variable domain, with the rest obtained from reference TRBV19 and TRBJ2-5, is as follows: DGGITQSPKYLFRKEGQNVTLSCEQNLNHDAMYWYRQDPGQGLRLIYYSQIVNDFQKGDIAEGYSVSREKKESFPLTVTSAQKNPTAFYLCASSTGTGIRETQYFGPGTRLLVL.